This record looks at one T cell receptor beta chain sequence and its context. This clone was picked up a small number of times. Its cognate antigen has yet to be identified. No qualities accompany the bases; no much larger clone lies one base away. The sample originates from a study of blood T cell repertoires in COVID-19 (dated by TCRdb to 2018 to 2021). Some background on the complete study: Collaborator samples came from the United States, Italy and Spain and covered acute and convalescent phases of COVID-19. A de-identified subject ID, COVID-19 status, age in years and sex were almost always included in the sample metadata. Deeply sampled blood TCRbeta repertoires from subjects exposed to, actively infected with, or recovered from COVID-19 were included in the dataset. The repertoires were made available in a free public database intended to serve as a resource for research on the immune response to SARS-CoV-2. The material from the prospective study consisted of cDNA or gDNA derived from T cells, B-cell-depleted T cells, or PBMCs. Where available, HLA class I and class II types were taken from metadata supplied by the sample provider and were not determined by assay-based typing. The samples were drawn from two sources: the first 160 participants of the ongoing ImmuneRACE study, and 1,000 to 1,500 subjects contributed by 6 global collaborators.

The collaborating institutions used their own protocols to collect whole blood in K2EDTA tubes. For TCRbeta analysis, collaborators shipped samples in one of three forms: frozen whole blood, isolated PBMCs, or DNA extracted from either of those sample types. Overall study outcomes, separate from this receptor: Clinical and demographic metadata were provided uncurated, with the amount varying by source and participant.

The immunoSEQ Assay, a bias-controlled multiplex PCR, was used to amplify TCRbeta CDR3 regions from genomic DNA. Per the source publication's procedure: Nucleated cell counts per sample were estimated from amplification of reference gene primers within the assay. To quantify the absolute abundance of each unique TCRbeta CDR3 rearrangement, sequence reads were collapsed and filtered. For each sample, productive Simpson clonality was calculated by taking the square root of Simpson's diversity index across productive rearrangements. TCRdb holds this immuneACCESS table with in-frame rearrangements only. Some clones are missing; in checked studies, unresolved V genes explain under half, and the rest has no known cause. That table furnishes V, J and clone size, whereas the DNA furnished D and trimming. The sample yields 200,000 to 250,000 clones; 83% were counted once. The top ten clonotypes cover approximately 5.7% of the sample.

Based on the germline V gene, the CDR1 and CDR2 sequences are SGHDT and YYEEEE. The CDR3 sequence holds 15 residues, the cysteine and phenylalanine included. The sequence is cut down to CDR3 DNA, 45 bases in frame from base 1. V loses 5 bases of germline sequence and J loses 4 bases, and the interval between the two ends is 16 bases. The chain is assembled from TRBV5-6 and TRBJ1-5, with a weak D call of TRBD1 (6 bases match). The sequence was obtained from a human donor in a cohort sampled during active COVID-19. Material for sequencing was peripheral blood. CDR3 protein: CASSSTGYGNQPQHF. In nucleotide form, the sequence is TGTGCCAGCAGTTCCACAGGGTACGGTAATCAGCCCCAGCATTTT.